Shown below are 13 T cell receptor beta chains from a single sample sequenced in a study of CD8+ T cells in alopecia areata. Reverse transcription of extracted RNA yielded cDNA, which provided the sequencing template. Produced via immunoSEQ multiplex PCR; TCRdb's table is partial and in-frame only. The data contain 180,000 or so clones, 63% of them singletons. The sequenced sample was CD4+ T cells sorted from blood, obtained at week 0. These receptors all stem from a human donor with alopecia areata.

This CDR3 is CAWSAGGTYEQYF. The CDR3 coding sequence is TGTGCCTGGAGTGCCGGGGGGACCTACGAGCAGTACTTC. J is TRBJ2-7 and V is TRBV30; 7 bases map to TRBD2. CDR3 size: 13 residues. Germline assignment: CDR1 GTSNPN and CDR2 SVGIG (reference sequence). Trimming cost V 1 base and J 2 bases; bases outside gene matches: 2.

The chain employs TRBV4-3 and TRBJ1-4, with D tentatively TRBD1 (5 bases). The CDR3 loop spans 15 amino acids. Between the trimmed V and J ends, which lost 1 base and 5 bases, there was a span of 11 bases. CDR1 and CDR2 (germline): LGHNA, YSLEER. CDR3 bases: TGCGCCAGCAGCCAAGGGGACGAACTCAATGAAAAACTGTTTTTT. Protein product: CASSQGDELNEKLFF.

V usage is TRBV9 and J usage is TRBJ1-1; unclear D gene. Per the germline V gene, CDR1 is SGDLS and CDR2 is YYNGEE. V was cut by 3 bases and J by 5 bases, with 20 bases left in between. The length of the CDR3 is 16 residues. DNA of the CDR3: TGTGCCAGCAGCGCGTCAGACCCCGGGCGGAAGACTGAAGCTTTCTTT. It yields the protein CASSASDPGRKTEAFF.

V gene TRBV29-1 combines with J gene TRBJ2-7; 7 bases are shared with TRBD1. CDR1 SQVTM and CDR2 ANQGSEA come from the germline V gene. This CDR3 is 13 amino acids long. Unmatched junction bases numbered 7, after V lost 6 bases and J lost 2 bases. CDR3: CSVKDRSPYEQYF. The CDR3 bases are TGCAGCGTGAAGGACAGGTCACCCTACGAGCAGTACTTC.

This chain uses TRBV29-1 with TRBJ2-2, with TRBD2 identical over 7 bases. The CDR3 runs to 12 residues. Germline CDR1 is SQVTM and CDR2 is ANQGSEA. V was pared by 4 bases and J by 4 bases, with 0 bases of the junction left unmatched. The CDR3 loop reads CSVGLATGELFF. The CDR3 DNA sequence: TGCAGCGTTGGACTAGCCACCGGGGAGCTGTTTTTT.

This clone turned up a few times. The chain joins TRBV25-1 to TRBJ2-7; D might be TRBD1 or TRBD2, each matching 5 bases. V lost 10 bases to trimming and J lost 0 bases, with 10 bases between them. The CDR3 is 12 amino acids. Germline V gene data show CDR1 as MGHDK and CDR2 as SYGVNS. The CDR3, as DNA: TGTGCCACAGAGGGGAACTCCTACGAGCAGTACTTC. Its translation is CATEGNSYEQYF.

This chain uses TRBV7-2 with TRBJ2-3; a possible D gene is TRBD1 (6 bases). Trimming shortened V by 7 bases and J by 3 bases, and 11 bases separated the two germline ends. CDR1 and CDR2 (germline): SGHTA, FQGNSA. The CDR3 is made up of 13 amino acids. The CDR3 nucleotides read TGTGCCAGCATAAAGAGGGGGACAGATACGCAGTATTTT. This gives the protein CASIKRGTDTQYF.

This clone was picked up one time. The chain is built from TRBV15 and TRBJ2-2; D unresolved. The CDR3 runs 13 residues. Germline V gene lookup returns CDR1 LNHNV and CDR2 YYDKDF (reference sequence). Trimming removed 3 bases at V and 2 bases at J, with 4 bases between. The CDR3 here is CATSRDNTGELFF. Written as DNA, the CDR3 is TGTGCCACCAGCAGGGACAACACCGGGGAGCTGTTTTTT.

This clone was observed a few times. This chain uses TRBV7-2 with TRBJ2-3; D unresolved. Per the germline V gene, CDR1 is SGHTA and CDR2 is FQGNSA. This CDR3 has 12 amino acids. Trimming pared 4 bases from V and 7 bases from J, leaving 9 bases between. The CDR3 reads CASSSDGYTQYF. The CDR3 region has the DNA TGTGCCAGCAGCTCCGACGGGTATACGCAGTATTTT.

The chain employs TRBV27 and TRBJ2-3; no reliable D call. The CDR3 extends over 9 amino acids. CDR1 is MNHEY and CDR2 is SMNVEV in the germline V gene (reference sequence). The V and J ends lost 5 bases and 14 bases respectively, with 8 bases between them. CDR3 sequence reads: CASSTERYF. Written as DNA, the CDR3 is TGTGCCAGCAGTACCGAGCGGTATTTT.

V usage is TRBV10-3 and J usage is TRBJ2-2; TRBD1 aligns across 9 bases. CDR1 ENHRY and CDR2 SYGVKD come from the germline V gene. CDR3 length: 15 amino acids. The junction had 8 bases not matched to a gene; V was cut back by 8 bases and J by 4 bases. The CDR3 region is CAIGGQGIGTGELFF. Here the CDR3 DNA reads TGTGCCATCGGTGGACAGGGGATCGGCACCGGGGAGCTGTTTTTT.

This clone was found once. The V call is TRBV2, the J call TRBJ2-6, with D possibly called TRBD1 or TRBD2 (5 bases each). The germline CDR1 and CDR2 sequences are SNHLY and FYNNEI. There are 16 residues in the CDR3. Trimming took 7 bases from V and 0 from J, leaving 13 bases between them. CDR3 amino acids: CASKRDVSSGANVLTF. CDR3 in DNA: TGTGCCAGCAAGAGGGACGTGAGCTCTGGGGCCAACGTCCTGACTTTC.

This clone was observed a few times. The sample carries other DNA sequences with the same CDR3. The chain combines TRBV29-1 with TRBJ1-1; D gene ambiguous. The V gene lost 6 bases and the J gene lost 1 base, with 3 bases spanning the gap. The CDR3 loop spans 10 amino acids. Germline CDR1 reads SQVTM; CDR2 reads ANQGSEA. The chain's CDR3 is CSVANTEAFF. The DNA of the CDR3 is TGCAGCGTCGCGAACACTGAAGCTTTCTTT.